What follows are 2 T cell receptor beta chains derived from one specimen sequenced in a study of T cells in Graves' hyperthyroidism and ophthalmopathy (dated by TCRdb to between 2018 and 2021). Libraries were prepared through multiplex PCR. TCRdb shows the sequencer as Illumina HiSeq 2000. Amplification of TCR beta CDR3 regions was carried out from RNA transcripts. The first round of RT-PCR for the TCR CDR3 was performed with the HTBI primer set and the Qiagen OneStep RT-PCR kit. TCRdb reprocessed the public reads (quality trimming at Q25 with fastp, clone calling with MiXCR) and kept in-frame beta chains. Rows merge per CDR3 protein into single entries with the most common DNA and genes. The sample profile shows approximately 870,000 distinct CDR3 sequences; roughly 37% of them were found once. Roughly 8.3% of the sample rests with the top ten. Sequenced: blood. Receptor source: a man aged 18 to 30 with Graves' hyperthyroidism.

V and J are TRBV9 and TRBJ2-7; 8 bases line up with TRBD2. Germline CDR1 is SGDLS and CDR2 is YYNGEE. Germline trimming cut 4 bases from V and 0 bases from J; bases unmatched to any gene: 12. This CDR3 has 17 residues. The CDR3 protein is CASSPPPGLGVSYEQYF. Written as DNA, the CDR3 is TGTGCCAGCAGCCCCCCCCCGGGACTAGGAGTCTCCTACGAGCAGTACTTC.

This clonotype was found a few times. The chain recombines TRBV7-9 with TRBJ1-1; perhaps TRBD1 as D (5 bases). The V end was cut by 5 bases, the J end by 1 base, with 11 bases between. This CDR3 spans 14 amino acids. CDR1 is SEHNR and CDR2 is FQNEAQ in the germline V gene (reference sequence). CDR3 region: CASSPRQRNTEAFF. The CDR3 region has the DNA TGTGCCAGCAGCCCCCGACAGCGGAACACTGAAGCTTTCTTT. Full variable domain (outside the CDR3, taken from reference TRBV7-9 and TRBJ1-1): DTGVSQNPRHKITKRGQNVTFRCDPISEHNRLYWYRQTLGQGPEFLTYFQNEAQLEKSRLLSDRFSAERPKGSFSTLEIQRTEQGDSAMYLCASSPRQRNTEAFFGQGTRLTVV.